The 27 T cell receptor beta chains given below trace back to one sample, sequenced in a study of shared clonotypes between healthy human individuals. Repertoires were generated with immunoSEQ multiplex PCR, while TCRdb's copy carries only in-frame clones and drops some. The sample shows hundreds of thousands of clones, approximately 74% of them seen only once. The specimen was memory CD4+ T cells sorted from blood. Specified subset: CD45RA-negative fraction. Receptors originate from a woman aged 25-40 years in good health.

Written as DNA, the CDR3 is TGTGCCAGCAGCAAAAACTACAATGAGCAGTTCTTC. Its protein product is CASSKNYNEQFF. V usage is TRBV7-9 and J usage is TRBJ2-1; D remains unclear. Trimming took off 5 bases at V and 3 bases at J, with 5 bases between the two ends. This CDR3 has 12 residues. CDR1 and CDR2 from the germline V gene are SEHNR and FQNEAQ (reference sequence).

The chain is built from TRBV6-6 and TRBJ1-4, with unresolved D. Trimming took off 6 bases at V and 8 bases at J, with 13 bases between the two ends. The germline CDR1 and CDR2 sequences are MNHNY and SVGAGI (reference sequence). CDR3 size: 13 residues. CDR3 protein: CASRQYSGEKLFF. CDR3 nucleotides: TGTGCCAGCAGGCAATACTCAGGAGAAAAACTGTTTTTT.

The chain carries TRBV6-5 and TRBJ2-7; perhaps D is TRBD1 or TRBD2 (5 bases each). Trimming cost V 4 bases and J 3 bases, with 13 bases left between them. Germline V lookup: CDR1 MNHEY, CDR2 SVGAGI. This CDR3 has 14 amino acids. CDR3 DNA: TGTGCCAGCAGTTTCGCTCGGGGCTTCTACGAGCAGTACTTC. Protein sequence: CASSFARGFYEQYF.

Points on this clone: The same CDR3 is also encoded by other DNA sequences in this sample. V usage is TRBV4-1 and J usage is TRBJ1-5; D gene uncertain. CDR3 length: 14 amino acids. The V and J ends lost 0 bases and 4 bases respectively, with 7 bases between them. CDR1 is MGHRA, CDR2 YSYEKL, per germline. This CDR3 reads CASSQDQSNQPQHF. The CDR3 coding sequence is TGCGCCAGCAGCCAAGATCAATCAAATCAGCCCCAGCATTTT.

The chain carries TRBV5-1 and TRBJ2-1; D remains unclear. Trimming took 2 bases from V and 0 from J, leaving 9 bases between them. Looked up from germline, CDR1 is SGHRS and CDR2 is YFSETQ. The CDR3 is 15 residues long. The CDR3 DNA sequence: TGCGCCAGCAGCTTCCTAGATGCCTCCTACAATGAGCAGTTCTTC. Amino acid sequence: CASSFLDASYNEQFF.

This chain links TRBV28 with TRBJ2-3; 12 nucleotides line up with TRBD2. The V segment lost 6 bases and the J segment 2 bases; nucleotides outside the gene matches: 6. From germline, CDR1 is MDHEN and CDR2 SYDVKM. This CDR3 contains 16 residues. CDR3 in amino acids: CASSASGRALTDTQYF. Here the CDR3 DNA reads TGTGCCAGCAGCGCTAGCGGGAGGGCCCTCACAGATACGCAGTATTTT.

The chain recombines TRBV28 with TRBJ2-7; 7 bases fit TRBD1. Losses at the gene ends were 4 bases for V and 5 bases for J; bases not matched to a gene: 8. Germline CDR1 reads MDHEN; CDR2 reads SYDVKM. The CDR3 contains 14 residues. CDR3 sequence: CASSSDRRTHEQYF. CDR3 coding DNA: TGTGCCAGCAGTTCGGACAGGAGGACTCACGAGCAGTACTTC.

This clone occurred once. The junction shows a germline mismatch at one end, possibly a read error. J is TRBJ2-7 and V is TRBV27; no clear D gene. The CDR3 extends over 13 amino acids. Per the germline V gene, CDR1 is MNHEY and CDR2 is SMNVEV (reference sequence). DNA of the CDR3: TGTGCCAGCGCTTTAAGCCGACTGGCCTCTCTTGACTTC. It yields the protein CASALSRLASLDF.

The J gene is TRBJ2-1, the V gene TRBV5-4; the match to TRBD2 covers 9 bases. The length of the CDR3 is 17 residues. CDR1 is SGHNT and CDR2 is YYREEE in the germline V gene (reference sequence). V lost 3 bases and J lost 6; bases outside the gene matches: 13. The CDR3 coding sequence is TGTGCCAGCAGCTCCCAGAAGGGAGCGGGAGGACGCAATGAGCAGTTCTTC. Its translation: CASSSQKGAGGRNEQFF.

The J gene is TRBJ2-1, the V gene TRBV5-4; 11 bases line up with TRBD1. From germline, CDR1 is SGHNT and CDR2 YYREEE (reference sequence). The trim removed 5 bases at V and 6 bases at J, leaving 7 bases unmatched. This CDR3 has 15 residues. The CDR3 reads CASSRAGTGGNEQFF. In nucleotides, the CDR3 is TGTGCCAGCAGTCGAGCCGGGACAGGGGGCAATGAGCAGTTCTTC.

V is TRBV25-1 and J is TRBJ2-7, with D maybe TRBD1 (6 bases). The germline V and J ends were trimmed by 5 bases and 5 bases, with 16 bases remaining between them. CDR3 size: 14 residues. The V gene's germline CDR1 is MGHDK and CDR2 SYGVNS. CDR3 in amino acids: CASSFNLQGHEQYF. The CDR3 nucleotides are TGTGCCAGCAGTTTCAACCTACAGGGCCACGAGCAGTACTTC.

A few counts support this clone. The chain recombines TRBV28 with TRBJ1-1; 10 nucleotides align to TRBD1. CDR1 is MDHEN and CDR2 is SYDVKM in the germline V gene. The CDR3 has 15 amino acids. V lost 7 bases to trimming and J lost 1 base; unmatched junction nucleotides: 6. CDR3 coding DNA: TGTGCCAGCACGACAGGGGGCGCATGGAACACTGAAGCTTTCTTT. As protein: CASTTGGAWNTEAFF.

The chain joins TRBV28 to TRBJ2-2; 10 positions match TRBD2. Germline CDR1 reads MDHEN; CDR2 reads SYDVKM. Losses at the gene ends were 4 bases for V and 4 bases for J; bases not matched to a gene: 3. The CDR3 covers 15 residues. In DNA, the CDR3 is TGTGCCAGCAGTTCAACTAGCGGGGCCACCGGGGAGCTGTTTTTT. Protein sequence: CASSSTSGATGELFF.

This rearrangement joins TRBV6-5 to TRBJ2-7; 10 nucleotides line up with TRBD1. CDR3 length: 15 residues. The germline gives CDR1 MNHEY, CDR2 SVGAGI. V lost 5 bases and J lost 2; bases outside the gene matches: 6. The CDR3 loop is CASSGDRGAPYEQYF. DNA of the CDR3: TGTGCCAGCAGTGGGGACAGGGGAGCCCCCTACGAGCAGTACTTC.

To note about this clone: The sample carries other DNA sequences with the same CDR3. This chain connects TRBV5-1 to TRBJ1-5; D gene unclear. The CDR3 consists of 12 residues. Germline V gene sequence: CDR1 SGHRS, CDR2 YFSETQ. Trimming took off 0 bases at V and 6 bases at J, with 4 bases between the two ends. CDR3 sequence (DNA): TGCGCCAGCAGCTTGGATGGTCAGCCCCAGCATTTT. This sequence encodes CASSLDGQPQHF.

Worth noting for this clone: The sample contains more than one DNA sequence encoding this CDR3. The chain couples TRBV6-1 to TRBJ2-1; 12 bases align to TRBD2. The CDR3 sequence is 16 residues long. Trimming at V came to 3 bases and at J to 1 base, leaving 1 base not matched to a gene. Germline V gene sequence: CDR1 MNHNS, CDR2 SASEGT. In DNA, the CDR3 is TGTGCCAGCAGTGAGACTAGCGGGAGTTCCTACAATGAGCAGTTCTTC. Its protein product is CASSETSGSSYNEQFF.

The chain uses TRBV4-1 and TRBJ2-2; 7 nucleotides match TRBD1. Looked up from germline, CDR1 is MGHRA and CDR2 is YSYEKL. CDR3 length: 18 residues. V shed 1 base and J 2 bases; nucleotides not matched to a gene: 10. This chain's CDR3 is CASSQGGRGGRNTGELFF. CDR3 DNA sequence: TGCGCCAGCAGCCAAGGTGGAAGAGGGGGCAGAAACACCGGGGAGCTGTTTTTT.

The chain links TRBV6-1 to TRBJ2-2; D is unresolved. The CDR3 is 14 residues long. Per germline, CDR1 MNHNS and CDR2 SASEGT. The V gene lost 6 bases and the J gene lost 6 bases, with 14 bases spanning the gap. For the CDR3, the DNA is TGTGCCAGCAGGCCCGACCCAGGAGCCGGGGAGCTGTTTTTT. It codes for CASRPDPGAGELFF.

This clone has a single count. The genes are TRBV7-6 and TRBJ1-5; D unresolved. The V end was cut by 6 bases, the J end by 2 bases, with 14 bases between. The CDR3 consists of 15 residues. The germline V gene encodes CDR1 SGHVS and CDR2 FNYEAQ. CDR3 coding DNA: TGTGCCAGCAGAGAAAGCACCGGGCGCAATCAGCCCCAGCATTTT. This gives the protein CASRESTGRNQPQHF.

The chain carries TRBV7-9 and TRBJ2-7, with 7 bases lining up with TRBD2. The V segment lost 3 bases and the J segment 0 bases; nucleotides outside the gene matches: 14. Germline-derived CDR1 and CDR2 are SEHNR and FQNEAQ (reference sequence). This CDR3 is built from 18 residues. CDR3 coding DNA: TGTGCCAGCAGCTTGGGGGGGTCTAGCGGAGCCAGCTCCTACGAGCAGTACTTC. Translating gives CASSLGGSSGASSYEQYF.

The genes are TRBV2 and TRBJ2-1; unclear D gene. Trimming removed 5 bases from V and 5 bases from J, with 7 bases in between. CDR1 is SNHLY and CDR2 is FYNNEI in the germline V gene. The CDR3 has 12 amino acids. This CDR3 is CASSYTHNEQFF. The DNA for the CDR3 is TGTGCCAGCAGTTATACTCACAATGAGCAGTTCTTC.

This clone was picked up a small number of times. The rearrangement links TRBV28 to TRBJ1-5; D gene ambiguous. Deletions cut 5 bases from V and 6 bases from J, with 14 bases between. CDR3 length: 14 amino acids. CDR1 and CDR2 from the germline V gene are MDHEN and SYDVKM. The CDR3: CASSDLAPTQPQHF. CDR3 bases: TGTGCCAGCAGTGATTTGGCCCCCACTCAGCCCCAGCATTTT.

The V call is TRBV7-4, the J call TRBJ1-5; TRBD1 aligns across 7 bases. CDR1 and CDR2 from the germline V gene are SGHVT and SQSDAQ. The CDR3 sequence is 13 residues long. Trimming took 5 bases from V and 6 from J; bases not matched to a gene: 4. The CDR3 nucleotides read TGTGCCAGCAGCCAGACAGGGCTTCAGCCCCAGCATTTT. It codes for CASSQTGLQPQHF.

This clone turned up a few times. The chain combines TRBV5-1 with TRBJ1-1; 9 bases fit TRBD1. The CDR3 runs 16 residues. Unmatched junction bases numbered 3, after V lost 0 bases and J lost 0 bases. From germline, CDR1 is SGHRS and CDR2 YFSETQ. The CDR3 here is CASSLDTGGMNTEAFF. CDR3 coding DNA: TGCGCCAGCAGCTTGGATACAGGGGGCATGAACACTGAAGCTTTCTTT.

The chain couples TRBV29-1 to TRBJ1-4; 10 nucleotides agree with TRBD1. Germline loops: CDR1 SQVTM, CDR2 ANQGSEA. The CDR3 runs 14 residues. Trimming cost V 6 bases and J 0 bases; bases outside gene matches: 1. CDR3 nucleotides: TGCAGCGTGGGACAGGGGTCAACTAATGAAAAACTGTTTTTT. This sequence encodes CSVGQGSTNEKLFF.

The chain uses TRBV2 and TRBJ2-6; D possibly corresponds to TRBD2 (6 bases). The germline CDR1 and CDR2 sequences are SNHLY and FYNNEI. This CDR3 spans 18 amino acids. V was pared by 3 bases and J by 1 base, with 16 bases between. The CDR3 is CASSDPGRGISGANVLTF. DNA of the CDR3: TGTGCCAGCAGTGACCCTGGACGGGGGATTTCTGGGGCCAACGTCCTGACTTTC.

This sequence joins TRBV11-2 and TRBJ2-3; D uncertain. V shed 3 bases and J shed 2 bases, with 9 bases lying between them. The CDR3 runs to 14 residues. CDR1 is SGHAT, CDR2 FQNNGV, per germline. The CDR3 protein is CASSFATVTDTQYF. Here the CDR3 DNA reads TGTGCCAGCAGCTTCGCTACTGTCACAGATACGCAGTATTTT.